This TCR beta chain was found in a study of blood T cells in healthy people across ages. The study's findings and limits: Donor CMV status was unknown, possibly confounding expanded clonotype changes. Across the age range, TCR beta diversity per million T cells fell in a roughly linear way.

Notes on this clonotype: What it recognizes is unknown.

A second PCR, run for about 7 to 11 cycles, used a sample-barcoded 5' primer plus a J-beta primer mix. A 12-random-nucleotide template-switch adaptor tagged each cDNA molecule. One entry per CDR3 protein, called by TCRdb with MiXCR from the 5' RACE reads. Altogether 1.4 million to 1.5 million distinct CDR3 sequences are present, around 39% being singletons, with the ten largest covering under 8%. Germline V CDR1 and CDR2: SGHVS, FNYEAQ. This CDR3 spans 18 amino acids. V lost 5 bases to trimming and J lost 0 bases; unmatched junction nucleotides: 11. The TCR sequence derives from a woman aged 18-29 years in good health. Sequencing used blood. This chain uses TRBV7-6 with TRBJ1-5; TRBD1 matches 9 bases. In nucleotides, the CDR3 is TGTGCCAGCAGCCCCGACAGGGGGGGACTAAATAGCAATCAGCCCCAGCATTTT. Translating it yields CASSPDRGGLNSNQPQHF.